This T cell receptor (beta chain) was profiled in a study of shared clonotypes between healthy human individuals. Study as a whole: CD8 memory received one plate per donor, CD8 naive two, CD4 memory three and CD4 naive three. General study points: The authors sampled blood alone, and tissue repertoires likely differ.

Germline lookup yields CDR1 MDHEN and CDR2 SYDVKM. The V end was cut by 5 bases, the J end by 5 bases, with 19 bases between. The CDR3 has 16 residues. Assay runs were performed at deep level. Data came from immunoSEQ multiplex PCR; TCRdb stores just in-frame clones and leaves some out. The sample comprises 2 million to 2.5 million clones, about 90% of which are singletons, and about 0.36% rests with the top ten. Regarding this clone: Its antigen is unknown.

This clonotype was sampled from a man aged 18 to 29 in good health. Some clones in this sample may be carry-over from other donors' samples. The chain uses TRBV28 and TRBJ1-5, with D hard to call. Sequencing used naive CD4+ T cells from PBMCs. Described subset: CD45RA+ positively selected. The CDR3 sequence: CASSVLRPGRDQPQHF. The CDR3 DNA follows: TGTGCCAGCAGTGTCCTCCGCCCGGGGAGGGATCAGCCCCAGCATTTT.